This T cell receptor beta chain was identified during a study of CD4 T cells in relation to SARS-CoV-2 and coronaviruses. The unexposed donors gave CD4+ T cells in about 2010-2019, prior to COVID-19. Naive and memory CD4+ T cells were separated from cryopreserved PBMCs. Deep TCR-beta sequencing used DNA from uncultured naive and memory CD4+ T cells. Clones were sequenced by immunoSEQ multiplex PCR, and TCRdb holds only the in-frame ones, with some missing. The profile covers around 56,000 clones, with approximately 90% appearing a single time and under 1.5% taken by the ten largest. Points from the study as a whole: SARS-CoV-2-driven expansion was significantly weaker in crossreactive than monoreactive clones.

Germline V CDR1 and CDR2: MGHRA, YSYEKL. V lost 1 base, J lost 1 base, and 5 bases stayed unmatched. There are 16 residues in the CDR3. In its sample, this clone was seen once. Its antigen is not identified. The sequence came from a human donor in good health. The chain joins TRBV4-1 to TRBJ2-5; 8 positions match TRBD2. The material sequenced was memory CD4+ T cells from PBMCs. This chain's CDR3 is CASSQGPRGGQETQYF. The CDR3, as DNA: TGCGCCAGCAGCCAAGGCCCTCGGGGGGGCCAAGAGACCCAGTACTTC.